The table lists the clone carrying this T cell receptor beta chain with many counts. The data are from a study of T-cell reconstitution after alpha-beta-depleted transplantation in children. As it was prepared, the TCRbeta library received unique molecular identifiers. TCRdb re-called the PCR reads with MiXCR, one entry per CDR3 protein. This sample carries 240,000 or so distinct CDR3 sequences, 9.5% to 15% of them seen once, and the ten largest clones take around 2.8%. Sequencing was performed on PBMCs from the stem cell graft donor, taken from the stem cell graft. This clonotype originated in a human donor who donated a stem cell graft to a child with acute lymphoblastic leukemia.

The CDR3 here is CASSYSASSGRRNEQYF. CDR3 nucleotide sequence: TGTGCCAGCAGTTACTCCGCGTCTAGCGGGAGAAGGAACGAGCAGTACTTC. The gene calls are TRBV6-5 and TRBJ2-7, with TRBD2 matching over 10 bases. CDR1 and CDR2 from the germline V gene are MNHEY and SVGAGI. The CDR3 totals 17 residues. With 0 bases clipped from V and 5 bases from J, the junction kept 10 bases outside the gene matches.